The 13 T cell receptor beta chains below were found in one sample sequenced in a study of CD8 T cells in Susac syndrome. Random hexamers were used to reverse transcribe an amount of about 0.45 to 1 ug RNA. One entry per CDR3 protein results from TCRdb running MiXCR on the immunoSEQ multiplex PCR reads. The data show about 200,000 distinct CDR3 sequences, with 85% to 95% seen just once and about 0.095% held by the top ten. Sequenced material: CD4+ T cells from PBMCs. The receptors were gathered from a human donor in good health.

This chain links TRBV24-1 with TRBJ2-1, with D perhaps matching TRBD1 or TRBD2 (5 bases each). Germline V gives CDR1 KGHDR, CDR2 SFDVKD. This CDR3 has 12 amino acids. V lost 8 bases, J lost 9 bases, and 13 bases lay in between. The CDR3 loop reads CATTGPRGEQFF. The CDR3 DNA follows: TGTGCCACCACAGGGCCTCGGGGTGAGCAGTTCTTC.

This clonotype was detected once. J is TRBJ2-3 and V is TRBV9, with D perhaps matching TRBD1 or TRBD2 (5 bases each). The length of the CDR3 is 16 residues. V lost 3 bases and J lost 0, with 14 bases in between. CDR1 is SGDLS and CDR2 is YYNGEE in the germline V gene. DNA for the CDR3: TGTGCCAGCAGCGGGTCTGGGGACCGGAGCACAGATACGCAGTATTTT. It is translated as CASSGSGDRSTDTQYF.

The CDR3 DNA sequence: TGTGCCAGCAGTGCGACGTGGACCGGGGAGCTGTTTTTT. This gives the protein CASSATWTGELFF. J is TRBJ2-2 and V is TRBV6-1; D gene uncertain. The CDR3 is 13 amino acids. Germline V gene data show CDR1 as MNHNS and CDR2 as SASEGT. The V end was cut by 4 bases, the J end by 5 bases, with 8 bases between.

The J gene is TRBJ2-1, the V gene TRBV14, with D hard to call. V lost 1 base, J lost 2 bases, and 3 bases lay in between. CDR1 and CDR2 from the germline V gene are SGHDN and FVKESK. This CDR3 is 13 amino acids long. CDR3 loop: CASSQGPYNEQFF. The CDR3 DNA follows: TGTGCCAGCAGCCAAGGGCCCTACAATGAGCAGTTCTTC.

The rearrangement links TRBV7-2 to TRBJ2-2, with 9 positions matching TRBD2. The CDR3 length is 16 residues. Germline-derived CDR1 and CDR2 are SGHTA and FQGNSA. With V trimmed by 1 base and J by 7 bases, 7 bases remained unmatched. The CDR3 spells CASSLGPSGIIGELFF. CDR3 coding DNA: TGTGCCAGCAGCTTAGGCCCTAGCGGGATAATCGGGGAGCTGTTTTTT.

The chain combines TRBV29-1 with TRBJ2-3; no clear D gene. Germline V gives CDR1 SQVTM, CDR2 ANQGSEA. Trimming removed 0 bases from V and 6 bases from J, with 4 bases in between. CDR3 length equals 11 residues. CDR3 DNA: TGCAGCGTTGAAGAACCCGATACGCAGTATTTT. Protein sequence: CSVEEPDTQYF.

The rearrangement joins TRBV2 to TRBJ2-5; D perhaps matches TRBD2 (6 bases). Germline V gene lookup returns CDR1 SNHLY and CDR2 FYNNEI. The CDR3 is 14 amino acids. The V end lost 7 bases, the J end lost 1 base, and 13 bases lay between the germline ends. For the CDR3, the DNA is TGTGCCAGCACATTAGGAGGGGCCCAAGAGACCCAGTACTTC. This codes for CASTLGGAQETQYF.

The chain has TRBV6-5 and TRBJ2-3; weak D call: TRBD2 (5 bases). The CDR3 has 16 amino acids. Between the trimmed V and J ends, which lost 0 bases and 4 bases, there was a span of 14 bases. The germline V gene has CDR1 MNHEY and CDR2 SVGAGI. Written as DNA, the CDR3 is TGTGCCAGCAGTTACTCCCTGGGCCTCGGGGCAGATACGCAGTATTTT. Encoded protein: CASSYSLGLGADTQYF.

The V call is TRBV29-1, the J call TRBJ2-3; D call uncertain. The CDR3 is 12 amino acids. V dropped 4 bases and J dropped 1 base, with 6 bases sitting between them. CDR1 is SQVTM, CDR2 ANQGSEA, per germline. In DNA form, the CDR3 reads TGCAGCGTTGGGGGTGGCACAGATACGCAGTATTTT. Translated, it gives CSVGGGTDTQYF.

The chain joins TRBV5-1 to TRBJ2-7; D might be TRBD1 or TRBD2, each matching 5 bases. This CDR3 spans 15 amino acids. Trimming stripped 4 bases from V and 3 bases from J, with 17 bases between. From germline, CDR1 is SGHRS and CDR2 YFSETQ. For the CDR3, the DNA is TGCGCCAGCAGCGGGACCGGGACGGGCGACTACGAGCAGTACTTC. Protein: CASSGTGTGDYEQYF.

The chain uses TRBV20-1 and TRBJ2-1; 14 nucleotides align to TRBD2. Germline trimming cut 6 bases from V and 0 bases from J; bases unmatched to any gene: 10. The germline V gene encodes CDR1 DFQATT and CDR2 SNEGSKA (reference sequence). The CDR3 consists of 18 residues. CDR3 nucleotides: TGCAGTGCGACTGGACTAGCGGGAGGCATAAGCTCCTACAATGAGCAGTTCTTC. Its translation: CSATGLAGGISSYNEQFF.

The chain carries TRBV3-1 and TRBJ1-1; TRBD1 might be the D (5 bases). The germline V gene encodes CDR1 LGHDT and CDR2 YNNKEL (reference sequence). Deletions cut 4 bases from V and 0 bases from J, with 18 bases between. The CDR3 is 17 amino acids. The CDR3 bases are TGTGCCAGCAGCCCCCAGCTGGGACGTACAATGAACACTGAAGCTTTCTTT. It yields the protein CASSPQLGRTMNTEAFF.

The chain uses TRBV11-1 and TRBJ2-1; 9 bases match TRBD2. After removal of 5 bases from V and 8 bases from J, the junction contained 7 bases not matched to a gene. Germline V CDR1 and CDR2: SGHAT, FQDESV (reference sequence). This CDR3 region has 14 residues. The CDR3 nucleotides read TGTGCCAGCAGCCGTGGTCTAGCGGGGCATGAGCAGTTCTTC. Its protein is CASSRGLAGHEQFF.